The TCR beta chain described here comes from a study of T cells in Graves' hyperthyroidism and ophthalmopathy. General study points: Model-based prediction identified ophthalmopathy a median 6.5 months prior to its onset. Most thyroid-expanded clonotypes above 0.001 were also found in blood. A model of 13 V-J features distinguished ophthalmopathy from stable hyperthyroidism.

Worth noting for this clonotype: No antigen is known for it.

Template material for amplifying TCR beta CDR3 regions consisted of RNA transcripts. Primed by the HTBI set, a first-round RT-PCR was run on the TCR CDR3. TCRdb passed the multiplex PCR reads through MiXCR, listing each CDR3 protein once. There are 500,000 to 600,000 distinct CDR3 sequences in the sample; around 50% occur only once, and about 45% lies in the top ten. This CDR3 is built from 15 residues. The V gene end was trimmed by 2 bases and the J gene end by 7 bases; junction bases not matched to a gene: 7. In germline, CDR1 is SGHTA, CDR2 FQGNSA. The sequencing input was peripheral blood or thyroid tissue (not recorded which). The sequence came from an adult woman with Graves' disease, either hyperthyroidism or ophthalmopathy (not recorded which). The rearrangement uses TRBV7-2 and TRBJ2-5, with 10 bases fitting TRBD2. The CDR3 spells CASSLRIAGGGTQYF. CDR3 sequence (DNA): TGTGCCAGCAGCTTACGCATAGCGGGAGGCGGGACCCAGTACTTC.